This T cell receptor (beta chain) originates from a study of T cell clusters in autoimmune cytopenias. Findings of the study overall: TRB repertoire shifts in secondary cytopenia and chronic lymphocytic leukemia mostly reflected lymphoma, not autoimmunity.

The CDR3 has 15 residues. Germline loops: CDR1 MNHEY, CDR2 SVGAGI. Some 38,000 genome equivalents of blood DNA were amplified for TRB. One tube held mixed TRB-A and TRB-B primer pools for touch-down PCR. Following a re-call of the multiplex PCR reads, TCRdb has one entry per CDR3 protein and lacks DNA. The sample totals 9,500 to 12,000 distinct CDR3 sequences. As concerns this clonotype: Its antigen is unidentified.

The sample was also linked to a second study, of T cell repertoires in aging, cancer and after chemotherapy. That work states: Repeat sampling of healthy donors over several months to years showed clear clonal overlap. Age-matched healthy donors had significantly more diverse, less clonal blood TCR repertoires than untreated cancer patients.

The sequenced material came from peripheral blood. The origin of this receptor is a human donor in good health. The genes are TRBV6-5 and TRBJ2-7; TCRdb indicates TRBD2, and absent DNA this call remains unverified. Here the CDR3 reads CASSVSGGAGGEQYF.